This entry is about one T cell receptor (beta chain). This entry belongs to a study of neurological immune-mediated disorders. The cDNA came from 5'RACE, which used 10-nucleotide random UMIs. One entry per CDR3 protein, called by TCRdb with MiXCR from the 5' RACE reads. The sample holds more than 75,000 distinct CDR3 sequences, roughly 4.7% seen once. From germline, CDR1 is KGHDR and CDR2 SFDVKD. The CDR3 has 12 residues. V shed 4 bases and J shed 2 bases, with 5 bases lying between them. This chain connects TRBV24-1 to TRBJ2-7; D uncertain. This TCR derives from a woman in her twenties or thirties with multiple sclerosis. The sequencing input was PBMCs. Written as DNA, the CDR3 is TGTGCCACCAGTGACGGAACCTACGAGCAGTACTTC. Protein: CATSDGTYEQYF.